This TCR beta chain comes out of a study of cytomegalovirus exposure and HLA in healthy donors. PCR used 60 Vbeta primers and 13 Jbeta primers. Sequencing was performed with immunoSEQ multiplex PCR; in TCRdb, only in-frame clones are kept and a portion is missing. The table shows about 45,000 clones, with roughly 90% occurring only once. The CDR3 has 15 residues. Trimming took 6 bases from V and 8 from J, leaving 22 bases between them. Germline-derived CDR1 and CDR2 are MNHEY and SVGAGI. V is TRBV6-5 and J is TRBJ1-2; tentatively, D is TRBD1 (6 bases). The TCR originated in a woman in her 40s in good health and CMV-seropositive. Sequencing used PBMCs. The CDR3 is CASRGASIGLWGYTF. CDR3 nucleotide sequence: TGTGCCAGCAGGGGGGCGTCTATCGGTTTGTGGGGCTACACCTTC.